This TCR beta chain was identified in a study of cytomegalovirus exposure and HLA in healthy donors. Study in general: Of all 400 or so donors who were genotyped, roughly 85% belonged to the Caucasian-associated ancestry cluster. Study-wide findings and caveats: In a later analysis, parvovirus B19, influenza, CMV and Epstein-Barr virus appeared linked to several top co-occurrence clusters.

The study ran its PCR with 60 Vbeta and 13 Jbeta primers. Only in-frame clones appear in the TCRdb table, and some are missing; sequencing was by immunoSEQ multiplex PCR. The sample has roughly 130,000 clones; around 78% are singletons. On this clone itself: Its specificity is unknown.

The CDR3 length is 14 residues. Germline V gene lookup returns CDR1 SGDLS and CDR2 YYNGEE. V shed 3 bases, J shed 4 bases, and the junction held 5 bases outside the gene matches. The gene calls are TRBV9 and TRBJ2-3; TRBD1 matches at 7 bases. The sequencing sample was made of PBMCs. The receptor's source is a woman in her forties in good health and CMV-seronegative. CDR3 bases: TGTGCCAGCAGCGGTCAGGGGGAGTCAGATACGCAGTATTTT. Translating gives CASSGQGESDTQYF.